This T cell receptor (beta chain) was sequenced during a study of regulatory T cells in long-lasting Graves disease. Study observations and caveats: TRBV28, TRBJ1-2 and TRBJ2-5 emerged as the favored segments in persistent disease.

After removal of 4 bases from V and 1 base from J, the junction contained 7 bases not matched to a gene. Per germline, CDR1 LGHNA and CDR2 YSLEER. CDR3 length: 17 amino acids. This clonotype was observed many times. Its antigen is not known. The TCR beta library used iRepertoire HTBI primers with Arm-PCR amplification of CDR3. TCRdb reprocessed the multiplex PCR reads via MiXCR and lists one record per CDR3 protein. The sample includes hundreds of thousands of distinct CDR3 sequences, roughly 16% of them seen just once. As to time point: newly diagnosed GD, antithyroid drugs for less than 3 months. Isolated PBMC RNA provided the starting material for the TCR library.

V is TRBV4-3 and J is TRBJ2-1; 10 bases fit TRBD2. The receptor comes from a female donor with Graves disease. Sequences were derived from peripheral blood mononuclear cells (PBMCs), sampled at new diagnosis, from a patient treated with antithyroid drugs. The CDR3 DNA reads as TGCGCCAGCAGCCCGGTGTTAGCGGGAGGATCCTACAATGAGCAGTTCTTC. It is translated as CASSPVLAGGSYNEQFF.